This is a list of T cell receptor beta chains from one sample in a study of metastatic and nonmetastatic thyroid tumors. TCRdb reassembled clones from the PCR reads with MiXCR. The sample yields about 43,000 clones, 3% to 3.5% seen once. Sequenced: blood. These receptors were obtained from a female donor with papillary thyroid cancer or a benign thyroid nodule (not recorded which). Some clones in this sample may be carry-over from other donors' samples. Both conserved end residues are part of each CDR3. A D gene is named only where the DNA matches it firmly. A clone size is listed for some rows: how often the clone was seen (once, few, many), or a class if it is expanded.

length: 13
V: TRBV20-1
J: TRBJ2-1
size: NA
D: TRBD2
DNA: TGCAGTGCGCCTAGCGGGAGCTACAATGAGCAGTTCTTC
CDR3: CSAPSGSYNEQFF

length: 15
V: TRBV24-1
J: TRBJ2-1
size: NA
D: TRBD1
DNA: TGTGCCACCACCCAGACAGGGGCGCCATACAATGAGCAGTTCTTC
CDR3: CATTQTGAPYNEQFF

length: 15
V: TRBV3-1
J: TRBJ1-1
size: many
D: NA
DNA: TGTGCCAGCAGCCCCGTTGGAGGGGTGGGCACTGAAGCTTTCTTT
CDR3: CASSPVGGVGTEAFF

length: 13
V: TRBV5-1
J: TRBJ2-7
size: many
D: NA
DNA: TGCGCCAGCAGCAAAAATACAGGGTGGGAGCAGTACTTC
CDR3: CASSKNTGWEQYF

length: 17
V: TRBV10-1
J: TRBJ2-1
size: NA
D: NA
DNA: TGCGCCAGCAGTGAGAGGAGAGGGACATCTTGGAGGAATGAGCAGTTCTTC
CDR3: CASSERRGTSWRNEQFF

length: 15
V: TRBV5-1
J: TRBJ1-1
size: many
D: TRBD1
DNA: TGCGCCAGCAGCTTCGTTCAGGGGGTGAACACTGAAGCTTTCTTT
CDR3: CASSFVQGVNTEAFF

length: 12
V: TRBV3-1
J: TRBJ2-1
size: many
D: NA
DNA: TGTGCCAGCAGCCACGCGACAGATGAGCAGTTCTTC
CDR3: CASSHATDEQFF

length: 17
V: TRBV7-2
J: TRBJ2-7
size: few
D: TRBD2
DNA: TGTGCCAGCAGCCAATTGTGGGCTAGCGGGAGCTCCTACGAGCAGTACTTC
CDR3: CASSQLWASGSSYEQYF

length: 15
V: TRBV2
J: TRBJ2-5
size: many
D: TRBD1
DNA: TGTGCCAGCACCGTCGGGGACAGGGGCCAAGAGACCCAGTACTTC
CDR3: CASTVGDRGQETQYF

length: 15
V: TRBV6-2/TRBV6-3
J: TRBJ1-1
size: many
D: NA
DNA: TGTGCCAGCAGTTCGCCCGTTGTGGCGTACACTGAAGCTTTCTTT
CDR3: CASSSPVVAYTEAFF

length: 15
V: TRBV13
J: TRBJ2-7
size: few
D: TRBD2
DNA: TGTGCCAGCAGCTTACCGACTAGCGGGAGAAACGAGCAGTACTTC
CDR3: CASSLPTSGRNEQYF

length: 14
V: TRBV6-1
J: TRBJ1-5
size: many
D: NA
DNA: TGTGCCAGCGCCTCTGGGCAGGGCAATCAGCCCCAGCATTTT
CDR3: CASASGQGNQPQHF

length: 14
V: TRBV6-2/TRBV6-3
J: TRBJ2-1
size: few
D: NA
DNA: TGTGCCAGCAGTTACGTCGGGCCCCACAATGAGCAGTTCTTC
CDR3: CASSYVGPHNEQFF

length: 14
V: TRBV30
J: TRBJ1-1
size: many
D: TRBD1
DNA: TGTGCCTGGAGTGTACGAGGACAGGGAACTGAAGCTTTCTTT
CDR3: CAWSVRGQGTEAFF

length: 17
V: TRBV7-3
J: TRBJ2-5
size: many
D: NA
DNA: TGTGCCAGCAGCCGATACGCCCGGGACCGGGCCCAAGAGACCCAGTACTTC
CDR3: CASSRYARDRAQETQYF

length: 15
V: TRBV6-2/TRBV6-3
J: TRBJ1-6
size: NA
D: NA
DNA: TGTGCCAGCCCCCTCACGAGCTCCTATAATTCACCCCTCCACTTT
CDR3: CASPLTSSYNSPLHF

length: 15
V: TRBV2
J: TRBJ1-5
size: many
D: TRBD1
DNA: TGTGCCAGCAGGGACGGACAGGCGATGGGGCAGCCCCAGCATTTT
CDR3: CASRDGQAMGQPQHF

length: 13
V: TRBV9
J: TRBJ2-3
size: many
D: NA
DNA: TGTGCCAGCAGCGTAGCTATGGAAGATACGCAGTATTTT
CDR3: CASSVAMEDTQYF

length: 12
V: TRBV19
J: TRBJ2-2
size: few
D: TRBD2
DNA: TGTGCCAGTGGGGGGGGCACCGGGGAGCTGTTTTTT
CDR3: CASGGGTGELFF

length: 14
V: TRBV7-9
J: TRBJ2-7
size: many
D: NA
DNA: TGTGCCAGCAGCCGCAGGGAGAGCTCCTACGAGCAGTACTTC
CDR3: CASSRRESSYEQYF

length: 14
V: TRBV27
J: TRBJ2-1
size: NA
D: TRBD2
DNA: TGTGCCAGCAAAACCGGGAGGGGGGACAATGAGCAGTTCTTC
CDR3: CASKTGRGDNEQFF

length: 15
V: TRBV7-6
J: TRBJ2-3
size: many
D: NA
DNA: TGTGCCAGCAGCCCCACACGGGTGAGCACAGATACGCAGTATTTT
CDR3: CASSPTRVSTDTQYF

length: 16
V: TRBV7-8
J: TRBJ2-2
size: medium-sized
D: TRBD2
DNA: TGTGCCAGCAGCATGGGACTAGCGGGAGCCGGCGGGGAGCTGTTTTTT
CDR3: CASSMGLAGAGGELFF

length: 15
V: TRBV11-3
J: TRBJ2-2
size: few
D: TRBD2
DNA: TGTGCCAGCAGCTTAGAGACTAGCGGTACCGGGGAGCTGTTTTTT
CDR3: CASSLETSGTGELFF

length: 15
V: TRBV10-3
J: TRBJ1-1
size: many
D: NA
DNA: TGTGCCATCAGTGAGTCGGGCAGGAGGAACACTGAAGCTTTCTTT
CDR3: CAISESGRRNTEAFF

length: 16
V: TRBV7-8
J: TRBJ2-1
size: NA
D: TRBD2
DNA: TGTGCCAGCAGCCCGCCAAGCGGGGCAGGCTACAATGAGCAGTTCTTC
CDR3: CASSPPSGAGYNEQFF

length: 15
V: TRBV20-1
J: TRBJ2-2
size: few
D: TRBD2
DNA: TGCAGTGCTAGAGAGGCCGGACTAGCGACCGGGGAGCTGTTTTTT
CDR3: CSAREAGLATGELFF

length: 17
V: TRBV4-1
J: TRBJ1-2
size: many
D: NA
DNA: TGCGCCAGCAGCCAAGCTCAGACCGGGACCTATTTGGGGGGCTACACCTTC
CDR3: CASSQAQTGTYLGGYTF

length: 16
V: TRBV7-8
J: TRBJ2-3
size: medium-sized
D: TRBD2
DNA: TGTGCCAGCAGCCCTCGGACTAGCGGGAGAACAGATACGCAGTATTTT
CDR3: CASSPRTSGRTDTQYF

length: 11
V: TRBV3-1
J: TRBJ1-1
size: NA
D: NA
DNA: TGTGAGAGCAGCCGGGACGGTGAAGCTTTCTTT
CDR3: CESSRDGEAFF

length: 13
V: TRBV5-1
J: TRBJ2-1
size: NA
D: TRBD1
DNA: TGCGCCAGCAGCTTCGGGGACAGCAATGAGCAGTTCTTC
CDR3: CASSFGDSNEQFF

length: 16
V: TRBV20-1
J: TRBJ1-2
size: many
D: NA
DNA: TGCAGTGCTAGACTAAACGGACCCCCAGACTACTATGGCTACACCTTC
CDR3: CSARLNGPPDYYGYTF

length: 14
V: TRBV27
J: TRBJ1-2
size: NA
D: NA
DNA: TGTGCCAGCAGCTTGGGAGGCTTTCCCTACGGCGACACCTTC
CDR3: CASSLGGFPYGDTF

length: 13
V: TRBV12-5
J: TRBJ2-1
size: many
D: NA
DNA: TGTGCTAGTCAACAATCCTCCTACAATGAGCAGTTCTTC
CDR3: CASQQSSYNEQFF

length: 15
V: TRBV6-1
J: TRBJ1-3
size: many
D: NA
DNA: TGTGCCAGCAGTTACAAGGGGGGCTCTGGAAACACCATATATTTT
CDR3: CASSYKGGSGNTIYF

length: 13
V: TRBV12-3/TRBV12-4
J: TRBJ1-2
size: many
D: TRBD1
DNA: TGTGCCAGCAGTCGGGGACAGGACTATGGCTACACCTTC
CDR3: CASSRGQDYGYTF

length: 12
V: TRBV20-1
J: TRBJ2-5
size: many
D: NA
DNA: TGCAGTGCTAGTGGACAGCAAGAGACCCAGTACTTC
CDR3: CSASGQQETQYF

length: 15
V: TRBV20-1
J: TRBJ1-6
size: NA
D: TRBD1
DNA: TGCAGTGCTAGAGATCCAGACAGGGGTTGGTCACCCCTCCACTTT
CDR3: CSARDPDRGWSPLHF

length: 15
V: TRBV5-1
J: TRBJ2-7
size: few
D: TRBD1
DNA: TGCGCCAGCAGCTTGGGTGGACAGGGCCCCTACGAGCAGTACTTC
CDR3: CASSLGGQGPYEQYF

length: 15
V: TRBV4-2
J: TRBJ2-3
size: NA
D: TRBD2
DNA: TGTGCCAGCAGCCAAGAACTAGCGGTCACAGATACGCAGTATTTT
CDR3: CASSQELAVTDTQYF

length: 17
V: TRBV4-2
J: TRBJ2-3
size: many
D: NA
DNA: TGTGCCAGCAGCCGATCAACAACTAGAGGTGCGTCAGATACGCAGTATTTT
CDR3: CASSRSTTRGASDTQYF

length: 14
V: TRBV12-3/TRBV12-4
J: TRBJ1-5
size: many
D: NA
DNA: TGTGCCAGCAGTTTCGTGTCAGTAAATCAGCCCCAGCATTTT
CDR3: CASSFVSVNQPQHF

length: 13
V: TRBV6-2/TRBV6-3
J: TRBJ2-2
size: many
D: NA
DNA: TGTGCCAGCAGTTACAGCTACACCGGGGAGCTGTTTTTT
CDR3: CASSYSYTGELFF

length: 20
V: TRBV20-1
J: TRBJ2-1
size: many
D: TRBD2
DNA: TGCAGTGCTCAACGTTTAAGCGGGAGGGGAAGGGGTTTTTCCTACAATGAGCAGTTCTTC
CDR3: CSAQRLSGRGRGFSYNEQFF

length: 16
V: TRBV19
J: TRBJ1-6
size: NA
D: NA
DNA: TGTGCCAGTAGTATAGATTCCGACGTTTATAATTCACCCCTCCACTTT
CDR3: CASSIDSDVYNSPLHF

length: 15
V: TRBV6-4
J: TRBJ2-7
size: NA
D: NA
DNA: TGTGCCAGCAGCCCGACGGATCACGTCTCCTACGAGCAGTACTTC
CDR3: CASSPTDHVSYEQYF

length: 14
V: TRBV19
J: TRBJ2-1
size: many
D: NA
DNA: TGTGCCAGTAGTATGAAGCGGGCGCCTCGAGGGCAGTTCTTC
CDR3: CASSMKRAPRGQFF

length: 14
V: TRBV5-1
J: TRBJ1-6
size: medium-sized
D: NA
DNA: TGCGCCAGCAGCTCCAGCTCCTATAATTCACCCCTCCACTTT
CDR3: CASSSSSYNSPLHF

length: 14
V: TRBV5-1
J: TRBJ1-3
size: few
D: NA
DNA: TGCGCCAGCAGCTTGAAGACAGGTGGCCACACCATATATTTT
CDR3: CASSLKTGGHTIYF

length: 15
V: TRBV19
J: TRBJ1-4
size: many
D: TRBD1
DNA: TGTGCCAGTAGTGATACCGGGACAGGGAATGAAAAACTGTTTTTT
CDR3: CASSDTGTGNEKLFF

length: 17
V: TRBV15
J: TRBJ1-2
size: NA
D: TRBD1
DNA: TGTGCCACCAGCAGAGATTGGGACAGCGGAGCTAACTATGGCTACACCTTC
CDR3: CATSRDWDSGANYGYTF

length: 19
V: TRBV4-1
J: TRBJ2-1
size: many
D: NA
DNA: TGCGCCAGCAGCCAAGGTTTGGTTCCGGGGCGGAAAACCTACAATGAGCAGTTCTTC
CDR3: CASSQGLVPGRKTYNEQFF

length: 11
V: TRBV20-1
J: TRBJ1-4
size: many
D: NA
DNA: TGCAGTGCTAGATCAGGGGAAAAACTGTTTTTT
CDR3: CSARSGEKLFF

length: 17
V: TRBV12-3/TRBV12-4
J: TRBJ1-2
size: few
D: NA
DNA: TGTGCCAGCAGTCAGCAACTGACAGGAGACCTTTATGGTGGCTACACCTTC
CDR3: CASSQQLTGDLYGGYTF

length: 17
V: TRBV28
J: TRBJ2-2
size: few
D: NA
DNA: TGTGCCAGCAGTACGCCCTCAGGGGTCGGTTTTTCCGGGGAGCTGTTTTTT
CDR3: CASSTPSGVGFSGELFF

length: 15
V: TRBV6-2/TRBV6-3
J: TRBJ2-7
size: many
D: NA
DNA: TGTGCCAGCAGTTACCCCGACAGGTTAACTTACGAGCAGTACTTC
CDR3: CASSYPDRLTYEQYF